The clone carrying this TCR beta chain was seen many times. What it binds is unknown. TCR beta libraries were made by quantitative 5'-RACE with molecular barcodes. MiXCR was run by TCRdb on the 5' RACE reads, yielding one entry per CDR3 protein. The sample has roughly 130,000 distinct CDR3 sequences, roughly 13% seen once; the top ten hold around 3%. The data stem from a study of CD8 T cells in ankylosing spondylitis. Whole-study results and caveats: Clones linked to disease were reported to show significant enrichment in matched ankylosing spondylitis synovial fluid.

The CDR3 has 18 amino acids. CDR1 is SGHAT and CDR2 is FQNNGV in the germline V gene. Deletions cut 7 bases from V and 0 bases from J, with 19 bases between. This sequence was found in a female donor with ankylosing spondylitis or in good health (not recorded which). The sequenced sample was blood, either unsorted or a sorted T cell fraction (not recorded which). V is TRBV11-2 and J is TRBJ1-6, with no clear D. The DNA for the CDR3 is TGTGCCAGCACCCCACGTAGTCCAGAGAGCTCCTATAATTCACCCCTCCACTTT. It specifies CASTPRSPESSYNSPLHF. Based on the CDR3 plus reference TRBV11-2 and TRBJ1-6, the full variable domain is EAGVAQSPRYKIIEKRQSVAFWCNPISGHATLYWYQQILGQGPKLLIQFQNNGVVDDSQLPKDRFSAERLKGVDSTLKIQPAKLEDSAVYLCASTPRSPESSYNSPLHFGNGTRLTVT.